A selection of T cell receptor beta chains follows, all from one sample in a study of cytomegalovirus exposure and HLA in healthy donors. Sequencing used immunoSEQ multiplex PCR; TCRdb keeps in-frame clones, though not all of them. The data hold roughly 97,000 clones, with around 73% observed a single time. Sequencing used PBMCs. Receptors originate from a woman aged 40-49 years in good health and CMV-seronegative. Both conserved end residues are part of each CDR3. A D gene is named only where the DNA matches it firmly. Not all rows give a size; the values are once, few, many and, for expanded clones, a class.

V gene	clone size	D gene	J gene	CDR3 protein	CDR3 DNA
TRBV9	.	.	TRBJ1-6	CASSVAYDSPLHF	TGTGCCAGCAGCGTAGCCTATGATTCACCCCTCCACTTT
TRBV15	.	.	TRBJ1-5	CATRKRTDRQPQHF	TGTGCCACCAGAAAACGGACAGATCGGCAGCCCCAGCATTTT
TRBV4-3	.	TRBD1	TRBJ1-2	CASSQEGDSIYGYTF	TGCGCCAGCAGCCAAGAGGGGGACAGTATCTATGGCTACACCTTC
TRBV7-2	.	.	TRBJ2-4	CASSDSGRVNNQYF	TGTGCCAGCAGCGATTCTGGCAGGGTCAACAATCAGTACTTC
TRBV9	.	TRBD2	TRBJ2-1	CASSRTGTSGTGFNEQFF	TGTGCCAGCAGTAGAACCGGGACTAGCGGGACCGGCTTCAATGAGCAGTTCTTC
TRBV10-3	.	.	TRBJ1-1	CAISGYHTRDTEAFF	TGTGCCATCAGTGGCTACCACACGAGGGACACTGAAGCTTTCTTT
TRBV6-1	.	TRBD1	TRBJ2-7	CASRRTGGEQYF	TGTGCCAGCAGACGGACAGGGGGTGAGCAGTACTTC
TRBV2	once	.	TRBJ1-2	CASRPDRTNYGYTF	TGTGCCAGCAGACCCGACAGAACGAACTATGGCTACACCTTC
TRBV25-1	.	.	TRBJ2-7	CASSDDRSSYEQHF	TGTGCCAGCAGTGATGACAGATCGAGCTACGAGCAGCACTTC
TRBV27	once	.	TRBJ2-7	CASSVMGGGEQYF	TGTGCCAGCAGTGTTATGGGAGGGGGCGAGCAGTACTTC
TRBV28	.	.	TRBJ2-1	CASSLSTNEQFF	TGTGCCAGCAGTTTATCTACCAATGAGCAGTTCTTC
TRBV6-1	.	.	TRBJ2-4	CASTLAKNIQYF	TGTGCCAGCACTCTAGCCAAAAACATTCAGTACTTC
TRBV19	.	.	TRBJ2-1	CASSPMSSYNEQFF	TGTGCCAGTAGCCCCATGAGCTCCTACAATGAGCAGTTCTTC
TRBV5-4	.	.	TRBJ1-5	CASTPTPPRGSFCNQPQHF	TGTGCCAGCACCCCGACCCCCCCCCGCGGGTCGTTTTGCAATCAGCCCCAGCATTTT
TRBV28	few	.	TRBJ1-1	CASSLSIRVGGVNTEAFF	TGTGCCAGCAGTTTGTCCATCCGGGTCGGAGGCGTGAACACTGAAGCTTTCTTT
TRBV7-9	.	TRBD1	TRBJ1-6	CASSFPTGGNSPLHF	TGTGCCAGCAGCTTCCCGACAGGGGGTAATTCACCCCTCCACTTT
TRBV6-1	.	.	TRBJ2-7	CANSQHTNYEQYF	TGTGCCAACTCACAGCATACCAACTACGAGCAGTACTTC
TRBV6-1	.	TRBD2	TRBJ2-1	CASSRVAGYNEQFF	TGTGCCAGCAGTCGGGTAGCGGGGTACAATGAGCAGTTCTTC
TRBV15	.	TRBD1	TRBJ2-1	CATSIGVGTGGFEQFF	TGTGCCACCAGCATAGGGGTAGGGACAGGGGGGTTTGAGCAGTTCTTC
TRBV6-1	.	.	TRBJ1-1	CASSELRNTEAFF	TGTGCCAGCAGTGAACTGAGGAACACTGAAGCTTTCTTT
TRBV28	once	TRBD1	TRBJ2-7	CASSGRDRAKLKYEQYF	TGTGCCAGCAGTGGACGGGACAGGGCAAAGCTAAAATACGAGCAGTACTTC
TRBV27	.	.	TRBJ1-5	CASSLFPGGQPQHF	TGTGCCAGCAGTTTATTCCCGGGGGGGCAGCCCCAGCATTTT
TRBV5-6	.	.	TRBJ2-1	CASSFGLDNEQFF	TGTGCCAGCAGCTTCGGACTGGACAATGAGCAGTTCTTC
TRBV14	.	TRBD2	TRBJ2-1	CASSQDLAGGWDEQFF	TGTGCCAGCAGCCAAGACCTAGCGGGAGGGTGGGATGAGCAGTTCTTC
TRBV25-1	.	.	TRBJ1-4	CASKDQGYNEKLFF	TGTGCCAGCAAGGACCAGGGATATAATGAAAAACTGTTTTTT
TRBV23-1	.	.	TRBJ2-5	CASSQNHLATVFQETQYF	TGCGCCAGCAGTCAGAACCATTTAGCGACCGTTTTCCAAGAGACCCAGTACTTC
TRBV6-5	.	.	TRBJ1-5	CASSYGINQPQHF	TGTGCCAGCAGTTACGGCATAAATCAGCCCCAGCATTTT
TRBV27	once	.	TRBJ2-7	CASSLYPGYEQYF	TGTGCCAGCAGTTTATATCCGGGTTACGAGCAGTACTTC
TRBV27	.	TRBD2	TRBJ2-2	CATRGLAGVTGELFF	TGTGCCACCAGGGGACTAGCGGGAGTTACTGGGGAGCTGTTTTTT
TRBV18	.	.	TRBJ1-1	CASSLGGNTEAFF	TGTGCCAGCTCTCTAGGGGGGAACACTGAAGCTTTCTTT
TRBV11-2	few	.	TRBJ2-4	CASSSPGHGRIQYF	TGTGCCAGCAGCTCCCCGGGACACGGGCGCATTCAGTACTTC
TRBV11-1	few	TRBD2	TRBJ2-2	CASSYLSGRGSTGELFF	TGTGCCAGCAGCTACCTTAGCGGGCGGGGGAGCACCGGGGAGCTGTTTTTT
TRBV28	.	.	TRBJ1-1	CASSFSTDTEAFF	TGTGCCAGCAGTTTCAGCACAGACACTGAAGCTTTCTTT
TRBV13	few	.	TRBJ1-1	CASSSDEDTEAFF	TGTGCCAGCAGCTCGGATGAGGACACTGAAGCTTTCTTT
TRBV28	.	.	TRBJ1-3	CASSDFVGPGNTIYF	TGTGCCAGCAGCGATTTCGTGGGGCCTGGAAACACCATATATTTT
TRBV6-5	.	.	TRBJ1-2	CATHGGTYGYTF	TGTGCCACCCACGGGGGAACCTATGGCTACACCTTC